This T cell receptor (beta chain) originates from a study of cytomegalovirus exposure and HLA in healthy donors. The PCR contained 60 Vbeta and 13 Jbeta primers. Data came from immunoSEQ multiplex PCR; TCRdb stores just in-frame clones and leaves some out. The data show approximately 150,000 clones, with approximately 77% seen just once and less than 9% held by the top ten. The CDR3 is made up of 13 amino acids. Trimming took 0 bases from V and 4 from J, leaving 4 bases between them. CDR1 and CDR2 (germline): SGHNT, YENEEA. This TCR came from a male donor in good health and CMV-seropositive. The V and J genes are TRBV11-3 and TRBJ2-1; D gene unclear. Source material: PBMCs. Written as DNA, the CDR3 is TGTGCCAGCAGCTTAGAAGCTTACAATGAGCAGTTCTTC. Amino acid sequence: CASSLEAYNEQFF.